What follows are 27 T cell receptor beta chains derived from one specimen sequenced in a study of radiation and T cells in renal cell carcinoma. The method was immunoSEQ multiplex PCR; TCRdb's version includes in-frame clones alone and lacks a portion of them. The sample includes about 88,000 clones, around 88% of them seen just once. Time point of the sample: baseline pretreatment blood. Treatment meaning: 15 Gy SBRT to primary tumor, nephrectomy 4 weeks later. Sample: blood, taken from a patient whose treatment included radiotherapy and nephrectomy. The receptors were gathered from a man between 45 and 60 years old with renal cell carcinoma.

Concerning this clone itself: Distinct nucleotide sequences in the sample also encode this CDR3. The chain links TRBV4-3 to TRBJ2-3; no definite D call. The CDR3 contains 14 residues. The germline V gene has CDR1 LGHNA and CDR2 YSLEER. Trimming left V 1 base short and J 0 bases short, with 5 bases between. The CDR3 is CASSQATSTDTQYF. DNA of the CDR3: TGCGCCAGCAGCCAAGCTACGAGCACAGATACGCAGTATTTT.

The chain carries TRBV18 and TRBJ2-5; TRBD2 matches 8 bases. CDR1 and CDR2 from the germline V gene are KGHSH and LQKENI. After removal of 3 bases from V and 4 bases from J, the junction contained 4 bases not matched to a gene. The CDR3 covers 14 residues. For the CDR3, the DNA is TGTGCCAGCTCACCTGAGCTAGCGGGAGAGACCCAGTACTTC. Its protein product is CASSPELAGETQYF.

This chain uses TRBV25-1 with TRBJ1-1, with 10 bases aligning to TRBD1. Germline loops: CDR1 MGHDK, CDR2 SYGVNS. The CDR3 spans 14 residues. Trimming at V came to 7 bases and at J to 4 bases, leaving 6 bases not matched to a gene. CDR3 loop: CASNRQGASTEAFF. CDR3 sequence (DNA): TGTGCCAGCAATCGACAGGGGGCGTCCACTGAAGCTTTCTTT.

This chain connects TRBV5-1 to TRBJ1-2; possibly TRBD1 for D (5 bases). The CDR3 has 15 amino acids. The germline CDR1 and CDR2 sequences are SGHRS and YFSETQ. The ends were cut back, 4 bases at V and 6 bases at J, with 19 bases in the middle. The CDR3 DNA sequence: TGCGCCAGCAGCCCCCTCACGGGGGGTACGGATGGCTACACCTTC. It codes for CASSPLTGGTDGYTF.

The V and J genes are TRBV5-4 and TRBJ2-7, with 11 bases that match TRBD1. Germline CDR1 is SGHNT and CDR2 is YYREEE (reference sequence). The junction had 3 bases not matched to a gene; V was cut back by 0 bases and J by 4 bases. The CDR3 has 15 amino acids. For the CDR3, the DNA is TGTGCCAGCAGCTTGGGCGGGACAGGGGGGTACGAGCAGTACTTC. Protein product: CASSLGGTGGYEQYF.

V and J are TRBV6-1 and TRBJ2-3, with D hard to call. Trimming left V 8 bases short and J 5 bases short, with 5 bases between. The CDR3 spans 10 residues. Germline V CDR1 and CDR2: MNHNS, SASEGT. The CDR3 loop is CASVQDTQYF. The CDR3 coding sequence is TGTGCCAGCGTCCAAGATACGCAGTATTTT.

The CDR3: CASSPQPNEKLFF. The CDR3 DNA sequence: TGTGCCAGCAGCCCACAACCAAATGAAAAACTGTTTTTT. The chain combines TRBV7-9 with TRBJ1-4; D not certain. With 5 bases removed from V and 5 bases from J, the gap between germline ends came to 9 bases. This CDR3 comprises 13 residues. Germline V gives CDR1 SEHNR, CDR2 FQNEAQ (reference sequence).

CDR3 in DNA: TGTGCCAGCAGTGAAATGGGAGGGGATAACAATCAGCCCCAGCATTTT. Translation gives CASSEMGGDNNQPQHF. The chain has TRBV6-1 and TRBJ1-5; a possible D gene is TRBD1 (5 bases). This CDR3 region has 16 residues. Germline CDR1 and CDR2: MNHNS and SASEGT. Trimming removed 2 bases at V and 3 bases at J, with 14 bases between.

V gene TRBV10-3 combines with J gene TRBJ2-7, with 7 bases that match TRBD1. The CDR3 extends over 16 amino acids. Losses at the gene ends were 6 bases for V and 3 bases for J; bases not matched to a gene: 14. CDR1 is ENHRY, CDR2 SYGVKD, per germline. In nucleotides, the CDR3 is TGTGCCATCAGAGGGGGCGCAGGAGAACTAGACTACGAGCAGTACTTC. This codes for CAIRGGAGELDYEQYF.

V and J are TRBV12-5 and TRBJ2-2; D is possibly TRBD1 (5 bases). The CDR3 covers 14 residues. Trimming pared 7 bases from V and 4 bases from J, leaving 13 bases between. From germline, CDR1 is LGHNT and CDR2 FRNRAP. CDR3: CASARQGSTGELFF. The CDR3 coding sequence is TGTGCTAGTGCCCGCCAGGGTAGCACCGGGGAGCTGTTTTTT.

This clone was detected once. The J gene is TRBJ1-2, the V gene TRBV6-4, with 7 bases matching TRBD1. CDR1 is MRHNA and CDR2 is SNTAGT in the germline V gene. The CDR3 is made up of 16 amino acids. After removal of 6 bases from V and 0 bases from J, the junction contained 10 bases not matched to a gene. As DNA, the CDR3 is TGTGCCAGCAGAATAAGCGGGACAGATTCTAACTATGGCTACACCTTC. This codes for CASRISGTDSNYGYTF.

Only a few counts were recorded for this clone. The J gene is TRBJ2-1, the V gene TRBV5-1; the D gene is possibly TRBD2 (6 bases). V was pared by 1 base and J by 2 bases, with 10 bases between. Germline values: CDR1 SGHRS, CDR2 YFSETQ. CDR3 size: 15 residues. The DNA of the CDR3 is TGCGCCAGCAGCTTGTGGTGGGAGGCCTACAATGAGCAGTTCTTC. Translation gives CASSLWWEAYNEQFF.

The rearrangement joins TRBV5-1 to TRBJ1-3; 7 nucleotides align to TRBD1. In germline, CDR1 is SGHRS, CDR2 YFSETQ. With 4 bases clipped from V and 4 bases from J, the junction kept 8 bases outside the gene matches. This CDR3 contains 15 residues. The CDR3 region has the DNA TGCGCCAGCAGCCCTGGACAGGTTTGGGGAAACACCATATATTTT. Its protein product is CASSPGQVWGNTIYF.

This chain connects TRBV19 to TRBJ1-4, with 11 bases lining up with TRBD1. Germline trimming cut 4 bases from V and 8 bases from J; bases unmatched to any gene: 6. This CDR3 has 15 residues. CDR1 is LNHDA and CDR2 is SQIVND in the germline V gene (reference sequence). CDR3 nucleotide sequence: TGTGCCAGTAGTAACAACCGGGACAGGGGGGAAAAACTGTTTTTT. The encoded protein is CASSNNRDRGEKLFF.

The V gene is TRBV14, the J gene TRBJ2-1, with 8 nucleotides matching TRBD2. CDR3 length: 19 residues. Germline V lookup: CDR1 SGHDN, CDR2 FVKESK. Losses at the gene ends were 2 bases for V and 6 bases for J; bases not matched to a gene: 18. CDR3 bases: TGTGCCAGCAGCCAAAGCGGGAGCAGAATATCAGGTGGGGCCAATGAGCAGTTCTTC. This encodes CASSQSGSRISGGANEQFF.

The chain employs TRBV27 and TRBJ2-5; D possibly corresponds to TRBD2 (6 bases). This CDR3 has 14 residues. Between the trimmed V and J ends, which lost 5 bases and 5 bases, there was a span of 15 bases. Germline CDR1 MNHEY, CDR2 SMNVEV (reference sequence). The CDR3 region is CASSDFPGVETQYF. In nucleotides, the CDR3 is TGTGCCAGCAGTGACTTTCCGGGGGTCGAGACCCAGTACTTC.

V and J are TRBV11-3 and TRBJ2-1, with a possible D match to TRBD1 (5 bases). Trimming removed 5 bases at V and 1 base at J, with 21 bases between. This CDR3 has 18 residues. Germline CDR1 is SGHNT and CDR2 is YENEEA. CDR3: CASSPKGISAGSYNEQFF. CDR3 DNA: TGTGCCAGCAGCCCCAAAGGGATTAGTGCAGGGTCCTACAATGAGCAGTTCTTC.

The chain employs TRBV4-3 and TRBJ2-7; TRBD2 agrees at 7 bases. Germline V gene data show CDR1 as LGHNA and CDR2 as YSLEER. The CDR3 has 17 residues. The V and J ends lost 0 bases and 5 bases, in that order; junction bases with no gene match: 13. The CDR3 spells CASSQDRTASGYDEQYF. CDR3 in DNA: TGCGCCAGCAGCCAAGATCGAACGGCTAGCGGTTACGACGAGCAGTACTTC.

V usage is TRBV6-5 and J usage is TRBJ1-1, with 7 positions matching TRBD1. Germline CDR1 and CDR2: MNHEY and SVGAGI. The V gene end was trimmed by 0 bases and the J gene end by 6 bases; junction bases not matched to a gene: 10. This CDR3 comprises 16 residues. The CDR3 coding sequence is TGTGCCAGCAGTTACTCCACAGGGGCGGGTTATGCTGAAGCTTTCTTT. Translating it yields CASSYSTGAGYAEAFF.

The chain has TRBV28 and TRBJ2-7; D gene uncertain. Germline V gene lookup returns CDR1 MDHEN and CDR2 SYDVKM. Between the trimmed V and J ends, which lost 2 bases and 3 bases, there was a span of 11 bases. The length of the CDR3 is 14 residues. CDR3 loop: CASSLTNHNYEQYF. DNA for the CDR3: TGTGCCAGCAGTTTAACCAATCATAACTACGAGCAGTACTTC.

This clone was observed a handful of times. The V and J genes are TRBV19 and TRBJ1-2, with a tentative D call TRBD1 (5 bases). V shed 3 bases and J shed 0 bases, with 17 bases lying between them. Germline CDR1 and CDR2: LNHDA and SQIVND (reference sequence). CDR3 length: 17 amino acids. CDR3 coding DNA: TGTGCCAGTAGTATCTGGGGCAACCTCATAGCTAACTATGGCTACACCTTC. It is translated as CASSIWGNLIANYGYTF. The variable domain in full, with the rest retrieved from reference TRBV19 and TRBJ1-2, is DGGITQSPKYLFRKEGQNVTLSCEQNLNHDAMYWYRQDPGQGLRLIYYSQIVNDFQKGDIAEGYSVSREKKESFPLTVTSAQKNPTAFYLCASSIWGNLIANYGYTFGSGTRLTVV.

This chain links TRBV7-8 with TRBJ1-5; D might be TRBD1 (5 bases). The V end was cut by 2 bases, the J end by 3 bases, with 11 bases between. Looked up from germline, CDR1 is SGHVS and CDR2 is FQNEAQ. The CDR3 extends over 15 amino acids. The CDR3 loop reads CASSLTGGSNQPQHF. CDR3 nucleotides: TGTGCCAGCAGCTTAACCGGGGGTTCCAATCAGCCCCAGCATTTT.

This CDR3 reads CASSQLGDRKTQYF. CDR3 sequence (DNA): TGTGCCAGCAGCCAATTAGGGGATCGAAAGACCCAGTACTTC. The V and J genes are TRBV4-2 and TRBJ2-5, with a possible D match to TRBD1 (5 bases). This CDR3 comprises 14 residues. The V gene's germline CDR1 is LGHNA and CDR2 YNFKEQ. Trimming shortened V by 2 bases and J by 6 bases, and 13 bases separated the two germline ends.

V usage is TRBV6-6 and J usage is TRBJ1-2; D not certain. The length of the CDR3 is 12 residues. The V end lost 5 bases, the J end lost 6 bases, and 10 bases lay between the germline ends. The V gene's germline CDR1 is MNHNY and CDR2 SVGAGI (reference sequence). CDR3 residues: CASSKGRDGYTF. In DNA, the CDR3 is TGTGCCAGCAGTAAGGGTCGAGATGGCTACACCTTC.

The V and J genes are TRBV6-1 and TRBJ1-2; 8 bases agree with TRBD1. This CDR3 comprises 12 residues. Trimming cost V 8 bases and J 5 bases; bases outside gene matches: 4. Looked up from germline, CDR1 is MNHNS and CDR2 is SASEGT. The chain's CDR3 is CASGDRGYGYTF. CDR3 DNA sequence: TGTGCCAGCGGCGACAGGGGTTATGGCTACACCTTC.

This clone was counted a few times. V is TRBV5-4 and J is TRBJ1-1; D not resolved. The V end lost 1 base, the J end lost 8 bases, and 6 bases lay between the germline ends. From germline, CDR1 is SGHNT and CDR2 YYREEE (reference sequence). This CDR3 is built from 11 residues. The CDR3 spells CASSLIQEAFF. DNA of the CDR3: TGTGCCAGCAGCTTGATACAGGAAGCTTTCTTT.

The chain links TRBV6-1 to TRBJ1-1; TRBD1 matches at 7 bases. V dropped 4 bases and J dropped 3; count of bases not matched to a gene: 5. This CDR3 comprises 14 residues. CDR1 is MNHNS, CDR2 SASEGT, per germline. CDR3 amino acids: CASSVRDRDTEAFF. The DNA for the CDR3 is TGTGCCAGCAGTGTTCGAGACAGGGACACTGAAGCTTTCTTT.